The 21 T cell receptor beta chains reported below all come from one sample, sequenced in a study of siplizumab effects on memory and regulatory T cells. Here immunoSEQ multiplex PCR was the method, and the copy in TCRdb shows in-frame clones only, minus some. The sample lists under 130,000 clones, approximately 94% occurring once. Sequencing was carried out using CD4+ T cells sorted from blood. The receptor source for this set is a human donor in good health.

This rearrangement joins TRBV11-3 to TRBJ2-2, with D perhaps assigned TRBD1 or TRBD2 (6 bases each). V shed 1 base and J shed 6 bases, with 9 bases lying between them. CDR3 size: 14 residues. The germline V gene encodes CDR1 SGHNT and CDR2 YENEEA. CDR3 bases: TGTGCCAGCAGCTTAGCGGGGGCACCCGGGGAGCTGTTTTTT. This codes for CASSLAGAPGELFF.

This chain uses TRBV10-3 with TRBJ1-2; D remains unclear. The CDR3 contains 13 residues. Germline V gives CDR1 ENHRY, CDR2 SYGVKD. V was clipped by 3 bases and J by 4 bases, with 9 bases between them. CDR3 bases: TGTGCCATCAGTGACGACTCCTCCTATGGCTACACCTTC. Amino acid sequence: CAISDDSSYGYTF.

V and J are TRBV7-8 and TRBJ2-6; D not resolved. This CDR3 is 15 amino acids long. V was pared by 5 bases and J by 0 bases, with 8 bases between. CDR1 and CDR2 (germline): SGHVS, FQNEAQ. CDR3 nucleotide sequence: TGTGCCAGCAGCCCCTTCAACTCTGGGGCCAACGTCCTGACTTTC. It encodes CASSPFNSGANVLTF.

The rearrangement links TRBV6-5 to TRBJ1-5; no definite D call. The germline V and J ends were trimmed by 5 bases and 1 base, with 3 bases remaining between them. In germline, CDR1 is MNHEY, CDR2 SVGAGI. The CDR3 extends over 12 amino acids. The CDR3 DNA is TGTGCCAGCAGTGGAAGCAATCAGCCCCAGCATTTT. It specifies CASSGSNQPQHF.

The CDR3 here is CASYPLGGGRNIQYF. CDR3 DNA: TGTGCCAGCTACCCTCTTGGCGGGGGAAGAAACATTCAGTACTTC. The V call is TRBV2, the J call TRBJ2-4, with 7 bases that match TRBD2. CDR3 length: 15 residues. J gave up 6 bases and V 8 bases, and 13 bases lay outside the gene matches. Germline V gene data show CDR1 as SNHLY and CDR2 as FYNNEI.

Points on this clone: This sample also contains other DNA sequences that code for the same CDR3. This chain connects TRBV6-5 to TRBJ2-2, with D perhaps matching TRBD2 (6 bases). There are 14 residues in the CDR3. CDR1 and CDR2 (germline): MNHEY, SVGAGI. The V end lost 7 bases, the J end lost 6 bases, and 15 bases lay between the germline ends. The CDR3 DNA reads TGTGCCAGCATCGCTCGCGGGAAACCCGGGGAGCTGTTTTTT. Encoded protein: CASIARGKPGELFF.

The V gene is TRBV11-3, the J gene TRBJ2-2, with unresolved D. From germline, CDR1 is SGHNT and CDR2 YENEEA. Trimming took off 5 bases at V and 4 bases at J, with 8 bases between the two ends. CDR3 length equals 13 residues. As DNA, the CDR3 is TGTGCCAGCAGCCTCGAGAGCACCGGGGAGCTGTTTTTT. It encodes CASSLESTGELFF.

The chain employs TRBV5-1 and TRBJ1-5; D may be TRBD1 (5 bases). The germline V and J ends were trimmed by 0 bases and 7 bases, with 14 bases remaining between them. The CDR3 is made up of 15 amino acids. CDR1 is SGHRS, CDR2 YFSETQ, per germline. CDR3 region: CASSLAGQGGQPQHF. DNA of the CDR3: TGCGCCAGCAGCTTGGCAGGGCAGGGTGGCCAGCCCCAGCATTTT.

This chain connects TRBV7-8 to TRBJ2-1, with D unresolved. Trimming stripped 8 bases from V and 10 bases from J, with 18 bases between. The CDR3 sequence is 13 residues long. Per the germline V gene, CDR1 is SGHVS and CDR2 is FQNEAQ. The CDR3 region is CASGWGFWPEQFF. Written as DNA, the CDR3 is TGTGCCAGCGGATGGGGTTTTTGGCCCGAGCAGTTCTTC.

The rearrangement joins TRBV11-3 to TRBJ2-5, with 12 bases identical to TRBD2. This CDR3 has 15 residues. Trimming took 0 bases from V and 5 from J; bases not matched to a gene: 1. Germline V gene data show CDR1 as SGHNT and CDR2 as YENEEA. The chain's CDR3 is CASSLDGLAGETQYF. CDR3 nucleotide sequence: TGTGCCAGCAGCTTAGACGGACTAGCGGGGGAGACCCAGTACTTC.

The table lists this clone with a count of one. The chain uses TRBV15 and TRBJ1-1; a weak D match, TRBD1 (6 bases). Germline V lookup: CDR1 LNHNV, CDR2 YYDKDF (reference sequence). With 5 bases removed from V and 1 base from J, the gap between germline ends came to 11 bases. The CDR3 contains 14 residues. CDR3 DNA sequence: TGTGCCACCAGCCACGACAGGAGGAACACTGAAGCTTTCTTT. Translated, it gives CATSHDRRNTEAFF.

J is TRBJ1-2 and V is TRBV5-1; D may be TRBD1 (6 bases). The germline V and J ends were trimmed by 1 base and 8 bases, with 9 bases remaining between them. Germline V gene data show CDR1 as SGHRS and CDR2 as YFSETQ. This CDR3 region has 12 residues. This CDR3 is CASSLTGLGYTF. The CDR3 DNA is TGCGCCAGCAGCTTGACAGGGCTCGGCTACACCTTC.

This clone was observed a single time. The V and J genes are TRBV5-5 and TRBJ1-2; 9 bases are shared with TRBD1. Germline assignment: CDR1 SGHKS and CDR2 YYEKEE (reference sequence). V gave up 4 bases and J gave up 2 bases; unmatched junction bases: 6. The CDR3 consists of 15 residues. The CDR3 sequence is CASSPGQGGNYGYTF. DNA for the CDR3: TGTGCCAGCAGCCCGGGACAGGGAGGAAACTATGGCTACACCTTC.

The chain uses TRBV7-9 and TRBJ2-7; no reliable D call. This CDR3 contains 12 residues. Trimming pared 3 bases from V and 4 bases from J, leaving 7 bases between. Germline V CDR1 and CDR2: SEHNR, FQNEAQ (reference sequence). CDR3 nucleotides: TGTGCCAGCAGCTTGTCCGGATACGAGCAGTACTTC. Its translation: CASSLSGYEQYF.

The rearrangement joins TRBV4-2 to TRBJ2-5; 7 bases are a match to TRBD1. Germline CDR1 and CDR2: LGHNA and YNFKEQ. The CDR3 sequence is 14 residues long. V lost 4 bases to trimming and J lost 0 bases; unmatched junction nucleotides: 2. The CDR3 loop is CASSPGQHQETQYF. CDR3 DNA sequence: TGTGCCAGCAGCCCGGGACAGCACCAAGAGACCCAGTACTTC.

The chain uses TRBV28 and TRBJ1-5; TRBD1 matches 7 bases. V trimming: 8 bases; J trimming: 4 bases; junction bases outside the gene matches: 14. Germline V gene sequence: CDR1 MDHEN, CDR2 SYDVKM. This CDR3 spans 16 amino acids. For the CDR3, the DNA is TGTGCCAGCTGTTGGGGAGGGGGCGCAGGTAATCAGCCCCAGCATTTT. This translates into CASCWGGGAGNQPQHF.

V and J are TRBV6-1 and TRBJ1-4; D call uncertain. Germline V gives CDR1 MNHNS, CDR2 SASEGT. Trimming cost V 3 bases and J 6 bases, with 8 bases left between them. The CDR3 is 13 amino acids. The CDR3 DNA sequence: TGTGCCAGCAGTGACTGGGAAGATGAAAAACTGTTTTTT. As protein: CASSDWEDEKLFF.

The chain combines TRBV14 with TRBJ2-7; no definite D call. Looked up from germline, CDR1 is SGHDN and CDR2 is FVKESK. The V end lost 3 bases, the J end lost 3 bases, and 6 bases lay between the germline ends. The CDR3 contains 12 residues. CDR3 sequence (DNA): TGTGCCAGCAGCCAGTCAAGCTACGAGCAGTACTTC. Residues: CASSQSSYEQYF.

The CDR3, as DNA: TGTGCCAGCAGCCCCGGGGCCCGCGGCTATGGCTACACCTTC. This gives the protein CASSPGARGYGYTF. The chain links TRBV7-9 to TRBJ1-2, with D perhaps matching TRBD1 (5 bases). Germline V gives CDR1 SEHNR, CDR2 FQNEAQ (reference sequence). The CDR3 loop spans 14 amino acids. The V and J ends lost 5 bases and 4 bases respectively, with 14 bases between them.

In nucleotides, the CDR3 is TGTGCCAGCGCCGGGGGGCAGGGTGGGTACGAGCAGTACTTC. Protein product: CASAGGQGGYEQYF. The rearrangement joins TRBV9 to TRBJ2-7; D is possibly TRBD2 (7 bases). CDR1 SGDLS and CDR2 YYNGEE come from the germline V gene. The CDR3 contains 14 residues. The ends were cut back, 7 bases at V and 4 bases at J, with 18 bases in the middle. Full variable domain (rest looked up from reference TRBV9 and TRBJ2-7): DSGVTQTPKHLITATGQRVTLRCSPRSGDLSVYWYQQSLDQGLQFLIQYYNGEERAKGNILERFSAQQFPDLHSELNLSSLELGDSALYFCASAGGQGGYEQYFGPGTRLTVT.

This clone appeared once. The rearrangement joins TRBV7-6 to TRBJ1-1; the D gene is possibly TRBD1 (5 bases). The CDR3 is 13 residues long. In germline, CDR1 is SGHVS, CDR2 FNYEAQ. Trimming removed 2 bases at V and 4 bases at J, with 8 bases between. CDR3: CASSLQGFTEAFF. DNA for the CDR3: TGTGCCAGCAGCTTACAGGGCTTCACTGAAGCTTTCTTT. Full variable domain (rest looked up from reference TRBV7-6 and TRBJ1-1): GAGVSQSPRYKVTKRGQDVALRCDPISGHVSLYWYRQALGQGPEFLTYFNYEAQQDKSGLPNDRFSAERPEGSISTLTIQRTEQRDSAMYRCASSLQGFTEAFFGQGTRLTVV.